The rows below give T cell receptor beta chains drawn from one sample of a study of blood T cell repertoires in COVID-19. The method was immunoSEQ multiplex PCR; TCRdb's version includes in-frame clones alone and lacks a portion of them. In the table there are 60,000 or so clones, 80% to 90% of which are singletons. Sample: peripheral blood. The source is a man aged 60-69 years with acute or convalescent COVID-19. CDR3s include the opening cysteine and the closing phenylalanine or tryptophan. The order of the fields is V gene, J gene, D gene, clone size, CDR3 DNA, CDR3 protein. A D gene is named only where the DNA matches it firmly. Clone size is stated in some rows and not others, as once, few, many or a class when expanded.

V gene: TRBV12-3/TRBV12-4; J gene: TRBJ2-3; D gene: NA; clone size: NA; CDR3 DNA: TGTGCCAGCAGTCCAAGCACAGATACGCAGTATTTT; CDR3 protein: CASSPSTDTQYF
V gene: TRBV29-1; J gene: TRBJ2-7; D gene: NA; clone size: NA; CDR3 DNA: TGCAGCGTCAGGGGGGCCTCCTACGAGCAGTACTTC; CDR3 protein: CSVRGASYEQYF
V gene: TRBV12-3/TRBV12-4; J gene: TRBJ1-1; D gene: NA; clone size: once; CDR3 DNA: TGTGCCAGCAGCCCTCTAGGGAGGACTGAAGCTTTCTTT; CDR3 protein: CASSPLGRTEAFF
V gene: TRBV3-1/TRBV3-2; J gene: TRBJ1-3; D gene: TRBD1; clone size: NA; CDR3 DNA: TGTGCCAGCAGCGCCCGGGACAGGGCTGGAAACACCATATATTTT; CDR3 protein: CASSARDRAGNTIYF
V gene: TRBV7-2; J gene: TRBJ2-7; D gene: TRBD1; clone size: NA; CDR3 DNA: TGTGCCAGCAGGCCTCCGGGACAGGGGTATAACGAGCAGTACTTC; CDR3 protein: CASRPPGQGYNEQYF
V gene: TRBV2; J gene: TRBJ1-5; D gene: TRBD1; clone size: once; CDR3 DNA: TGTGCCAGCGGGGAGGACAGGGCGGCCCAGCATTTT; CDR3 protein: CASGEDRAAQHF
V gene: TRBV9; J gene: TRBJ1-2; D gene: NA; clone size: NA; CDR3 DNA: TGTGCCAGCAGCGTAGCGGTCCAACGGGATGGCTACACCTTC; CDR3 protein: CASSVAVQRDGYTF
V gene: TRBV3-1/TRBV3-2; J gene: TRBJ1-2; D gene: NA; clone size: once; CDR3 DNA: TGTGCCAGCAGCCAAGGCGGGGGTGGCTACACCTTC; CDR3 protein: CASSQGGGGYTF
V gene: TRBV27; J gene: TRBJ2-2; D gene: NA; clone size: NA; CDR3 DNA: TGTGCCAGCAGCTCTGAGGGAAAGAACACCGGGGAGCTGTTTTTT; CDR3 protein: CASSSEGKNTGELFF
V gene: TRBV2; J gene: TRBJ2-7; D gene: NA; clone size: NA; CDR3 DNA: TGTGCCAGCTCGGGCTACGAGCAGTACTTC; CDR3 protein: CASSGYEQYF
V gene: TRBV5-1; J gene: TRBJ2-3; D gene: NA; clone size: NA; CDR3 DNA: TGCGCCAGCAGCTTGGATGACAGGCCACCTAACACAGATACGCAGTATTTT; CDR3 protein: CASSLDDRPPNTDTQYF
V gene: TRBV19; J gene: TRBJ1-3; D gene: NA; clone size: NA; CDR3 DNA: TGTGCCAGTAGTATATCTGGACAGCCACTTTTCTCTGGAAACACCATATATTTT; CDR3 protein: CASSISGQPLFSGNTIYF
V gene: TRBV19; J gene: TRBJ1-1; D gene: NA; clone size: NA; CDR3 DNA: TGTGCCAGTAGCCCTATATTGAACACTGAAGCTTTCTTT; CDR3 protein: CASSPILNTEAFF
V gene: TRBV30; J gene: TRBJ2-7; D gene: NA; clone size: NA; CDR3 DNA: TGTGCCTTAGCATCTTTGGACGAGCAGTACTTC; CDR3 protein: CALASLDEQYF
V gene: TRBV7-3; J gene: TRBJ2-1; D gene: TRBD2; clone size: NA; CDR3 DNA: TGTGCCAGCAGCCAAGTAAGCGGGGCGGGCTACAATGAGCAGTTCTTC; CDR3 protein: CASSQVSGAGYNEQFF
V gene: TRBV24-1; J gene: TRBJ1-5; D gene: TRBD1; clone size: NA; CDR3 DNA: TGTGCCAGTGGACAGGGGGCAAGCAATCAGCCCCAGCATTTT; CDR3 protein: CASGQGASNQPQHF
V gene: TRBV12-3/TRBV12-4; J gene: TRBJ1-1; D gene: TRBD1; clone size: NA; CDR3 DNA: TGTGCCAGCAGTTTCCGGGACAGTGAAGCTTTCTTT; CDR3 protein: CASSFRDSEAFF
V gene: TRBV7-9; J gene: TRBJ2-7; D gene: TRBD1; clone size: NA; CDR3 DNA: TGTGCCAGCAGCTTGGGGGGACAGGGGGCCCACGAGCAGTACTTC; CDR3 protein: CASSLGGQGAHEQYF
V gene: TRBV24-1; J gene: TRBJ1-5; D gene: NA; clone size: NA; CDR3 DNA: TGTGCCACCAGTGATTTGGGACAGAGGGTTAATAGCAATCAGCCCCAGCATTTT; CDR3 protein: CATSDLGQRVNSNQPQHF
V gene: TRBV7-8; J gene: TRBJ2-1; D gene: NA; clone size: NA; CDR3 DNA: TGTGCCAGCAGCTTCGGGTCATACAACAATGAGCAGTTCTTC; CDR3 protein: CASSFGSYNNEQFF
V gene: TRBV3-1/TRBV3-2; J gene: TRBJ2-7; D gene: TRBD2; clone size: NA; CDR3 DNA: TGTGCCAGCAGCCCGCGGGGGGGAAAACCCGAGCAGTACTTC; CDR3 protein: CASSPRGGKPEQYF
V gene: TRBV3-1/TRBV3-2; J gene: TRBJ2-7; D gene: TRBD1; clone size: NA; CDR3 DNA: TGTGCCAGCAGCCAAGATCCCGGACAGGGTCGCGAGCAGTACTTC; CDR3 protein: CASSQDPGQGREQYF
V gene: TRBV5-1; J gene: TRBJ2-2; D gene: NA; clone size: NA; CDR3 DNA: TGCGCCAGCAGGGGCCAAACCACAAATGTAGCCGGGGAGCTGTTTTTT; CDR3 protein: CASRGQTTNVAGELFF
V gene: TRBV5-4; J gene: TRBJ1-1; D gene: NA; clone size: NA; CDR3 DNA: TGTGCCAGCAGCTTGGGGGGGCCAAACATGAACACTGAAGCTTTCTTT; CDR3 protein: CASSLGGPNMNTEAFF
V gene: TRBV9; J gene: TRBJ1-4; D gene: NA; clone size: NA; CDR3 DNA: TGTGCCAGCAGCGTAACGGGTGAAAAACTGTTTTTT; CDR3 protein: CASSVTGEKLFF
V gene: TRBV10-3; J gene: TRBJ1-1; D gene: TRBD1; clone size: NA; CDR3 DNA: TGTGCCATCAGCGGGGTCGGGACAGGCGGTGAAGCTTTCTTT; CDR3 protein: CAISGVGTGGEAFF
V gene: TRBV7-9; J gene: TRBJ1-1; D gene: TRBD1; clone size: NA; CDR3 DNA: TGTGCCAGCACCCTGACAGGGGCGAACACTGAAGCTTTCTTT; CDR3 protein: CASTLTGANTEAFF
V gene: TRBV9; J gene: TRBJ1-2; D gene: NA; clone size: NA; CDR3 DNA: TGTGCCAGCAGCGTAGATCGAGAAGGCTACACCTTC; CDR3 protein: CASSVDREGYTF
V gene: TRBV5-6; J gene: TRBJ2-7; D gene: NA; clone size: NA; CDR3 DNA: TGTGCCAGCCGCCGTGACTACTCCTACGAGCAGTACTTC; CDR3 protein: CASRRDYSYEQYF
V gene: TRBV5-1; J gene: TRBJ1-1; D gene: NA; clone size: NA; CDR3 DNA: TGCGCCAGCAGCTTGTCTGGGGGCAACACTGAAGCTTTCTTT; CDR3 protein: CASSLSGGNTEAFF
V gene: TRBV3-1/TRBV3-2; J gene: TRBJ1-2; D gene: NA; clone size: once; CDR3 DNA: TGTGCCAGCAGCCCAGATGACCCGAGGTATGGCTACACCTTC; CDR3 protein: CASSPDDPRYGYTF
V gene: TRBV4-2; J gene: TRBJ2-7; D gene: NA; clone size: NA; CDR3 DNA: TGTGCCAGCAGCCAAGAAACCCAGTCCTACGAGCAGTACTTC; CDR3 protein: CASSQETQSYEQYF
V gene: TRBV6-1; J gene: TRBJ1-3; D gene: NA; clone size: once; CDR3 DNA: TGTGCCAGCAGTGAAGTTGGGGTGAGGAGGGCTGGAAACACCATATATTTT; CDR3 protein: CASSEVGVRRAGNTIYF
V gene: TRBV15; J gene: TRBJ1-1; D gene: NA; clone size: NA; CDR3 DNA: TGTGCCACCAGCAGGGTAGGACATTCAACTGAAGCTTTCTTT; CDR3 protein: CATSRVGHSTEAFF
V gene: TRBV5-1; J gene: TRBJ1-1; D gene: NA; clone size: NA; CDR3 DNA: TGCGCCAGCAGCTGGGGCCCGCAGAACACTGAAGCTTTCTTT; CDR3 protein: CASSWGPQNTEAFF